The rows below give T cell receptor beta chains drawn from one sample of a study of T cell responses to AZD1222 COVID-19 vaccine. The assay was immunoSEQ multiplex PCR, and TCRdb's table has in-frame clones only and misses some. The sample lists some 150,000 clones; around nine tenths were seen once. The sample in question was peripheral blood, obtained 28 days after the second AZD1222 dose. These receptors were taken from an adult who received the AZD1222 COVID-19 vaccine. Both conserved end residues are part of each CDR3. D genes are given only for firm matches.

j_gene	v_gene	d_gene	CDR3aa	CDR3nt
TRBJ1-4	TRBV9	-	CASSGERGPTNEKLFF	TGTGCCAGCAGCGGTGAACGGGGTCCCACTAATGAAAAACTGTTTTTT
TRBJ2-1	TRBV3-1/TRBV3-2	TRBD1	CASSQEQGSNEQFF	TGTGCCAGCAGCCAAGAACAGGGGTCAAATGAGCAGTTCTTC
TRBJ2-7	TRBV7-8	TRBD2	CASSLGSGATYEQYF	TGTGCCAGCAGCTTAGGGAGCGGGGCTACCTACGAGCAGTACTTC
TRBJ1-1	TRBV12-5	-	CASGLALRDPGDTEAFF	TGTGCTAGTGGTTTGGCCCTAAGGGACCCAGGGGACACTGAAGCTTTCTTT
TRBJ2-1	TRBV19	-	CASSPDRSSYNEQFF	TGTGCCAGTAGTCCCGACAGGAGCTCCTACAATGAGCAGTTCTTC
TRBJ1-2	TRBV14	TRBD1	CASSLRGTGPGYTF	TGTGCCAGCAGCCTCAGGGGGACGGGTCCGGGCTACACCTTC
TRBJ2-3	TRBV6-5	TRBD1	CASSYQGQGTDTQYF	TGTGCCAGCAGTTACCAGGGACAGGGCACAGATACGCAGTATTTT
TRBJ1-1	TRBV10-3	-	CAISEYRGNTEAFF	TGTGCCATCAGTGAGTATCGGGGGAACACTGAAGCTTTCTTT
TRBJ2-2	TRBV29-1	-	CSVDFTNTGELFF	TGCAGCGTGGACTTTACGAACACCGGGGAGCTGTTTTTT
TRBJ1-2	TRBV6-4	TRBD1	CASRPGQGGYGYTF	TGTGCCAGCAGGCCGGGACAGGGAGGCTATGGCTACACCTTC
TRBJ2-7	TRBV3-1/TRBV3-2	-	CASSLNYEQYF	TGTGCCAGCAGCCTGAACTACGAGCAGTACTTC
TRBJ2-5	TRBV20-1	-	CSTTVQETQYF	TGCAGCACAACAGTTCAAGAGACCCAGTACTTC
TRBJ1-1	TRBV19	-	CASSITDGVTEAFF	TGTGCCAGTAGTATAACCGATGGCGTCACTGAAGCTTTCTTT
TRBJ2-1	TRBV3-1/TRBV3-2	TRBD1	CASSQVSPGGNEQFF	TGTGCCAGCAGCCAAGTTTCGCCAGGGGGTAATGAGCAGTTCTTC
TRBJ2-2	TRBV4-2	TRBD2	CASSQAGLAGGVGGELFF	TGTGCCAGCAGCCAAGCGGGACTAGCGGGAGGCGTTGGCGGGGAGCTGTTTTTT